The clone carrying this TCR beta chain was counted a single time. Its antigen is currently unknown. As part of library construction, unique molecular identifiers were attached to individual cDNA molecules. TCRdb processed the 5' RACE reads anew with MiXCR; each CDR3 protein has one entry. The sample consists of over 55,000 distinct CDR3 sequences, around 12% of them appearing once. Germline lookup yields CDR1 MNHEY and CDR2 SVGEGT. CDR3 length equals 13 residues. V gave up 3 bases and J gave up 13 bases, with 18 bases separating them. The sample is drawn from a study of early T cells in non-severe SARS-CoV-2 infection. General observations from the study: VDJdb matching favored anti-spike CD8 responses, missing private and CD4 specificities.

The rearrangement links TRBV6-2 or TRBV6-3 to TRBJ1-2; the D gene is possibly TRBD1 (5 bases). Sequences were obtained from whole blood. This sequence originates from an adult who was a healthcare worker with PCR-confirmed SARS-CoV-2 infection or an uninfected control (not recorded which). The CDR3 DNA sequence: TGTGCCAGCAGTTATCGTTCTGGGACCGCGTCCACCTTC. Residues: CASSYRSGTASTF.